This TCR beta chain emerged from a study of blood T cell repertoires in COVID-19. Background on the study: The United States, Italy and Spain provided the acute and convalescent COVID-19 samples.

This CDR3 is 17 amino acids long. V gave up 0 bases and J gave up 9 bases, with 18 bases separating them. In germline, CDR1 is LGHNA, CDR2 YSLEER. Profiled with immunoSEQ multiplex PCR; TCRdb holds only in-frame clones, not every one. The sample records roughly 220,000 clones, less than 90% being singletons. This sequence joins TRBV4-3 and TRBJ1-6; no definite D call. Sequencing was performed on PBMCs or T cells enriched from blood (not recorded which). This receptor was obtained from a young woman who had recovered from COVID-19. In DNA form, the CDR3 reads TGCGCCAGCAGCCAAGACGCGGGCCTCGGGCTGGGTTCACCCCTCCACTTT. Protein sequence: CASSQDAGLGLGSPLHF.